This T cell receptor beta chain was observed in a study of CD8+ T cells in alopecia areata. General observations from the study: Scalp samples also contribute reads from the resident alphabeta T cells found in normal skin.

Reverse transcription of extracted RNA yielded cDNA, which provided the sequencing template. TCRdb's copy holds only in-frame clones and misses some; the assay was immunoSEQ multiplex PCR. The sample lists about 280,000 clones, about three fifths occurring once. Treatment denoted: oral pan-JAK inhibitor, 5-10 mg twice daily. Concerning this clone: Its antigen remains unknown.

Germline V gene data show CDR1 as SGHNT and CDR2 as YYREEE (reference sequence). The CDR3 spans 13 residues. V was pared by 2 bases and J by 2 bases, with 8 bases between. V usage is TRBV5-4 and J usage is TRBJ2-7, with D uncertain. The specimen comprised CD4+ T cells sorted from blood, sampled at week 24, from a patient treated with tofacitinib. This sequence originates from a human donor with alopecia areata. CDR3 sequence (DNA): TGTGCCAGCAGCTTCGGCAGTGCCTACGAGCAGTACTTC. It is translated as CASSFGSAYEQYF.